This T cell receptor (beta chain) was obtained from a study of cytomegalovirus exposure and HLA in healthy donors (dated by TCRdb to 2016 to 2017). For the study in its entirety: An earlier analysis of several hundred of the donors reported 250 to 350 Gb of sequence data and around 110 million unique TCR beta sequences from roughly 200 million T cells. An early release that covered more than 550 HLA-typed donors contained approximately 290 gigabases of sequencing data and approximately 85 million unique TCR sequences. Of the 398 genotyped donors, about 80% fell in the genetic ancestry cluster associated with self-reported Caucasian donors. The aim of the study was to test whether cataloging public T cell receptors could identify signatures of past pathogen exposure. The T cell repertoires of around 730 subjects were profiled by immunosequencing and related to cytomegalovirus serostatus. A separate validation cohort of approximately 120 different subjects was used in addition to the approximately 610-subject first cohort. To predict cytomegalovirus infection status, the study combined high-throughput TCR immunosequencing, statistical association of individual TCRs with disease status, and machine learning. A later analysis re-examined previously published TCR beta repertoires from hundreds of donors and added high-resolution HLA genotyping to investigate patterns of TCR occurrence. In the later analysis, no new phenotypic data were used to find candidate immune exposures; instead, reliance was placed on TCR beta sequences and their occurrence across donors. An earlier analysis of 450 to 750 of the donors used high-throughput TCR beta sequencing to judge whether each TCR beta V gene segment behaved as functional or pseudogenic. Alongside the repertoire data, information on donor age, sex, ethnicity and CMV serostatus was compiled. In a later genetic analysis, genome-wide SNP genotypes for about three fifths of the 666 donors were used, and that subset was treated as a discovery cohort. Every discovery cohort repertoire had been produced on one sequencing platform. HLA typing covered class I and class II loci at four-digit resolution. Typing coverage varied by locus: 629-630 donors for A, B, C, DRB1 and DQB1; roughly 520 for DQA1; about 600 for DPA1; 400 to 480 for DPB1. Because of strong linkage in the cohort, roughly five DR-DQ haplotypes were treated as single units for association and clustering. Among over 350 genotyped donors of the cohort, an average of about 240,000 unique TCR beta nucleotide sequences were sequenced per donor, roughly 18% of them non-productive.

The library was produced with the immunoSEQ multiplex PCR assay. For the multiplex PCR, a mixture combining 60 forward primers for TCR Vbeta segments and 13 reverse primers for TCR Jbeta segments was used. The CDR3 region of rearranged TCR beta genes was amplified from genomic DNA by a multiplex PCR assay. On the Illumina HiSeq System, the amplified TCR beta libraries were sequenced as 87-base-pair reads. Per the original workflow: In a later analysis, approximately 74 million unique TCR beta chains were counted across the 666 repertoires, and around 11 million of these chains were shared by at least two donors. Raw reads were error-corrected and collapsed into unique sequences by a nearest-neighbor algorithm in which closely related sequences were merged to remove PCR and sequencing errors. To assign V, D and J gene segments, CDR3 sequences were aligned to IMGT reference sequences. For a sequence to be retained, a match of at least six nucleotides was required to both a V gene segment and a J gene segment. Rearrangements were called productive when the CDR3 lacked stop codons and stayed in frame with V and J; all others were non-productive. Following IMGT convention, CDR3 was defined as the stretch from the second conserved V-encoded cysteine to the conserved J-encoded phenylalanine. The earlier analysis of fewer than 750 of the donors excluded sequences that lacked an unambiguous match to a single V gene segment. In an earlier analysis of approximately 560 of the donors, a V segment was called functional when productive rearrangements were above 56.7%, and segregating when the standard deviation between donors exceeded 5%. To diagnose cytomegalovirus status from the catalog of TCR beta chain sequences, a statistical classification framework was built. In a later analysis, TCR nucleotide sequences were compared against IMGT/GENE-DB human TR gene sequences so that V and J genes could be assigned. In a later analysis, CDR3 sequences and most-parsimonious VDJ recombination scenarios were assigned using the TCRdist pipeline. In a later analysis, every TCR beta chain was defined by the combination of its CDR3 amino acid sequence and its V-gene family, and reads without a unique V-gene family were dropped. As a way to deal with suspected cross-contamination and a sequencing artifact, a later analysis dropped 450 to 600 nucleotide sequences that were highly shared and had low generation probability. A later analysis calculated a clonal expansion index for each public chain from normalized within-repertoire ranks of inferred template counts. In a later analysis, generation probabilities were computed using a VDJ recombination model fitted to out-of-frame rearrangements, and the results were checked against IGoR. A later analysis scored TCR-TCR, TCR-HLA and TCR-CMV co-occurrence with hypergeometric tests, applying a repertoire-size bias correction to TCR pairs. To estimate false discovery rates, a later analysis permuted the HLA or CMV assignments 20 times. In a later analysis, co-occurring TCRs were grouped using DBSCAN, with TCRdist sequence similarity added in when clustering inside HLA-allele-positive subsets. For co-occurrence clustering, repertoires with fewer than 30,000 or more than 120,000 public chains were excluded, along with a handful of repertoires with anomalous nucleotide sharing. Here the immuneACCESS table is served through TCRdb, limited to in-frame sequences with V and J called. Missing clones are a known gap in these copies; in checked studies unresolved V genes cover under half, and the rest lacks a known reason. The V and J calls and clone size come from that table; D and trimming were worked out from the DNA. The sample includes 64,000 or so clones, with about 70% observed a single time. Clones ranked in the top ten supply roughly 9.8% of the sample.

The germline V gene encodes CDR1 LGHNA and CDR2 YSLEER. Including the terminal cysteine and phenylalanine, the CDR3 comprises 14 residues. Only the CDR3 DNA is retained, 42 bases long and in frame from the first base. The V and J ends are trimmed by 0 bases and 3 bases, leaving 9 bases between them. Points the paper makes about the study in general: The cohort was sequenced for TCR beta chains only, and without alpha or paired-chain data the features that could be detected were limited. Across donors, most TCR sequences were observed very rarely, whereas some public TCRs were present in many individuals. In a later analysis, most CMV-associated TCR beta chains were found to appear HLA-restricted, with HLA associations seemingly driven largely by CMV exposure. According to a later genetic analysis, donors in an Asian-associated ancestry cluster had fewer N-insertions in productive TCRs than the roughly 700-donor mean. According to the authors, the approach could potentially be generalized to other disease states and immunological phenotypes. A later analysis found that TCR association rates varied across HLA loci, with DRB1 alleles showing the most associated TCRs and HLA-C alleles the fewest. Broadly in line with IMGT annotations, most TCR beta V segments showed up in productive rearrangements about 90% or about 30% of the time in an earlier analysis of a few hundred of the donors. The earlier analysis of some 540 of the donors excluded fewer than 20 rarely observed V segments, including chromosome 9 orphons, because counts were too low. In a later analysis, some 18,000 TCR beta sequences were associated with specific HLA alleles at a false discovery rate of 0.05. In vitro tests confirmed that a few of the cytomegalovirus-associated TCR beta chains recognize cytomegalovirus antigens. The study gave a list of under 200 TCR beta chains associated with cytomegalovirus. In a later analysis, HLA-associated TCR beta chains showed more clonal expansion and lower generation probabilities than non-associated chains that were equally common. Roughly uniform sequencing depth across donors was assumed in presence/absence analyses, although this assumption may not hold. Because the 87-base-pair reads could not distinguish some IMGT-functional V segments, including TRBV6-2 and TRBV6-3, those segments were excluded. A later analysis reported that several top co-occurrence clusters appeared linked to parvovirus B19, influenza, CMV and Epstein-Barr virus. Cytomegalovirus status was reported to be diagnosed by the classifier with high specificity and sensitivity in both the original and validation cohorts. V-gene and J-gene trimming of TCR beta chains was associated with a missense DCLRE1C variant in a later genetic analysis, and the association was replicated in an independent cohort. Because some donors lacked HLA typing at each locus, the association tests relied only on the typed subset. Linkage disequilibrium might explain the correlated functional status among segregating V segments, but an unknown experimental factor could not be ruled out. CMV serostatus was the only immune exposure information available for the cohort. A further reported finding was that TCR beta sequences accurately predicted the HLA-A and HLA-B alleles for most subjects in the first cohort. When HLA alleles, especially DR and DQ, strongly co-occurred, TCR associations were difficult to assign to individual alleles. A cluster of highly shared sequence variants was judged likely to be a technical artifact of the sequencing pipeline.

The cohort comprised fewer than 750 healthy bone marrow donors. At the time of sampling, all cohort members were nominally healthy, though unrecorded immune exposures were likely present. The donor was CMV seropositive and was included in the group of around 300 seropositive cohort members. Every donor gave a peripheral blood sample, and the peripheral blood mononuclear cells from that sample were used for TCR beta sequencing. Genomic DNA extraction from the blood cell samples was performed with the Qiagen DNeasy Blood Extraction Kit. Concerning this clone: The clone's antigen remains unknown. Per-nucleotide qualities are absent, and no much larger clonotype sits a single base away.

This receptor was identified in a woman between 50 and 59 years old in good health and CMV-seropositive. The chain is assembled from TRBV4-3 and TRBJ2-7, with TRBD2 perhaps the D gene, on 5 matching bases. Sequencing was performed on PBMCs. CDR3 region: CASSQDRTFYEQYF. Read as DNA, the sequence is TGCGCCAGCAGCCAAGATCGGACTTTCTACGAGCAGTACTTC.